A single sample gave rise to the 13 T cell receptor beta chains below, sequenced in a study of beta chain features in type 1 diabetes. The study reverse transcribed the entire isolated RNA, so it sequenced expressed TCRB transcripts. Libraries were prepared by immunoSEQ multiplex PCR; TCRdb keeps only in-frame clonotypes and omits some of them. This sample has hundreds of thousands of clones; 15% to 18% occur once, and the top ten carry more than 0.08%. Sequencing input: naive CD4+ T cells from blood. These receptors originate from a man between 18 and 29 years old in good health.

A remark on this clone: The same CDR3 arises from other DNA sequences in this sample as well. The chain has TRBV9 and TRBJ1-1, with a weak D call TRBD1 (5 bases). The V and J ends lost 2 bases and 1 base respectively, with 9 bases between them. This CDR3 is 14 amino acids long. Germline V gives CDR1 SGDLS, CDR2 YYNGEE. The CDR3 sequence: CASSVGTGNTEAFF. The CDR3 region has the DNA TGTGCCAGCAGCGTTGGGACGGGGAACACTGAAGCTTTCTTT.

The chain has TRBV9 and TRBJ2-3, with D possibly being TRBD2 (6 bases). The V end lost 7 bases, the J end lost 1 base, and 10 bases lay between the germline ends. Germline CDR1 is SGDLS and CDR2 is YYNGEE. There are 13 residues in the CDR3. This CDR3 reads CASGDWGTDTQYF. As DNA, the CDR3 is TGTGCCAGCGGGGACTGGGGCACAGATACGCAGTATTTT.

This clone was detected only a few times. The chain has TRBV10-3 and TRBJ2-2; D gene uncertain. Trimming removed 2 bases at V and 4 bases at J, with 14 bases between. The germline V gene has CDR1 ENHRY and CDR2 SYGVKD. There are 16 residues in the CDR3. This chain's CDR3 is CAISEQGQVGTGELFF. CDR3 nucleotides: TGTGCCATCAGTGAGCAAGGGCAGGTGGGCACCGGGGAGCTGTTTTTT.

This clone came up once. The genes are TRBV18 and TRBJ1-5; no clear D. CDR3 size: 15 residues. V lost 1 base, J lost 0 bases, and 7 bases lay in between. Germline V gene lookup returns CDR1 KGHSH and CDR2 LQKENI. The DNA of the CDR3 is TGTGCCAGCTCACCACAAGTCGATAGCAATCAGCCCCAGCATTTT. As protein: CASSPQVDSNQPQHF.

The V call is TRBV6-4, the J call TRBJ1-4; the D gene is possibly TRBD1 (6 bases). Germline lookup yields CDR1 MRHNA and CDR2 SNTAGT. The CDR3 length is 16 residues. V lost 0 bases, J lost 9 bases, and 17 bases lay in between. The CDR3 DNA reads TGTGCCAGCAGTGACTCTGGGCACAGGGTGATGAAAAAACTGTTTTTT. Residues: CASSDSGHRVMKKLFF.

This clone has a handful of counts. The V call is TRBV4-3, the J call TRBJ1-1, with 8 bases matching TRBD1. This CDR3 comprises 15 residues. The J segment lost 2 bases and the V segment lost 2 bases, leaving 4 bases of the junction unmatched. Germline V lookup: CDR1 LGHNA, CDR2 YSLEER. CDR3 residues: CASSQRDRLNTEAFF. In nucleotides, the CDR3 is TGCGCCAGCAGCCAAAGGGACAGGCTCAACACTGAAGCTTTCTTT.

This clone was seen a handful of times. Other DNA sequences in this specimen translate into the identical CDR3. The rearrangement links TRBV20-1 to TRBJ2-1; D call uncertain. This CDR3 spans 10 amino acids. V was cut by 6 bases and J by 3 bases, with 3 bases left in between. Germline V lookup: CDR1 DFQATT, CDR2 SNEGSKA (reference sequence). The CDR3: CSASYNEQFF. The CDR3 DNA follows: TGCAGTGCCAGCTACAATGAGCAGTTCTTC.

This clone was detected only a few times. The chain uses TRBV5-1 and TRBJ2-2; 7 positions agree with TRBD1. V shed 2 bases and J 3 bases; nucleotides not matched to a gene: 4. CDR1 SGHRS and CDR2 YFSETQ come from the germline V gene. CDR3 size: 15 residues. CDR3 sequence (DNA): TGCGCCAGCAGCTTACAGGGGAGCGACACCGGGGAGCTGTTTTTT. Encoded protein: CASSLQGSDTGELFF.

The V call is TRBV15, the J call TRBJ1-1; tentatively, D is TRBD1 (5 bases). V was trimmed by 3 bases and J by 1 base, leaving 15 bases between them. The length of the CDR3 is 16 residues. Germline loops: CDR1 LNHNV, CDR2 YYDKDF (reference sequence). The CDR3 DNA reads TGTGCCACCAGCAGCCCAGGGAAGGCCCGGAACACTGAAGCTTTCTTT. This codes for CATSSPGKARNTEAFF.

The chain is built from TRBV19 and TRBJ2-1; 10 bases are a match to TRBD2. The ends lost 3 bases at V and 5 bases at J; junction bases unmatched: 4. Germline lookup yields CDR1 LNHDA and CDR2 SQIVND (reference sequence). There are 15 residues in the CDR3. In nucleotides, the CDR3 is TGTGCCAGTAGTATCAGGACTAGCGGAAACAATGAGCAGTTCTTC. Translation: CASSIRTSGNNEQFF. The full variable domain, in which reference TRBV19 and TRBJ2-1 provide the parts outside the CDR3, is DGGITQSPKYLFRKEGQNVTLSCEQNLNHDAMYWYRQDPGQGLRLIYYSQIVNDFQKGDIAEGYSVSREKKESFPLTVTSAQKNPTAFYLCASSIRTSGNNEQFFGPGTRLTVL.

The V gene is TRBV28, the J gene TRBJ2-2; no reliable D call. Trimming left V 5 bases short and J 3 bases short, with 19 bases between. The CDR3 contains 17 residues. Germline V gene data show CDR1 as MDHEN and CDR2 as SYDVKM. The DNA of the CDR3 is TGTGCCAGCAGTGCAGCCAGCCAACAGTATTACACCGGGGAGCTGTTTTTT. It codes for CASSAASQQYYTGELFF.

The gene calls are TRBV27 and TRBJ2-4; no definite D call. The CDR3 covers 14 residues. V shed 6 bases and J shed 0 bases, with 9 bases lying between them. The V gene's germline CDR1 is MNHEY and CDR2 SMNVEV (reference sequence). This chain's CDR3 is CASRAYLAKNIQYF. Written as DNA, the CDR3 is TGTGCCAGCAGGGCCTATCTAGCCAAAAACATTCAGTACTTC.

The chain is built from TRBV28 and TRBJ1-2, with D maybe TRBD1 (5 bases). Germline V lookup: CDR1 MDHEN, CDR2 SYDVKM. Trimming pared 3 bases from V and 8 bases from J, leaving 13 bases between. This CDR3 has 13 amino acids. This chain's CDR3 is CASSLQGIRGYTF. The CDR3 nucleotides are TGTGCCAGCAGTTTGCAGGGAATACGGGGCTACACCTTC.